The source of this T cell receptor beta chain is a study of shared clonotypes between healthy human individuals (dated by TCRdb to 2020 to 2022). At the level of the whole study: The cohort included three men and a couple of women between 18 and 49 years of age. Blood TCR repertoires of five healthy adults were deeply sequenced to estimate repertoire size and the extent of clonotype sharing between individuals. To increase sequencing depth and limit assay-specific biases, TCR repertoire library preparation and sequencing were carried out by different laboratories using diverse techniques. Per donor, leukapheresis produced somewhere between about 0.94 and 9.5 billion PBMCs.

Concerning this clone: The specificity of this receptor is unknown. No clone much larger than this one lies a single base away; base qualities are absent. In the same sample, other DNA sequences code for this CDR3.

General findings and caveats noted by the study authors: Sampling was restricted to blood, and TCR repertoires in tissues likely differ from the TCR repertoires found in blood. Because the study included only a small number of donors, the genetic and exposure-history diversity represented was limited. Based on pairwise subsampling, the degree of clonotype sharing among donors was expected to be affected by sequencing depth.

TCR CDR3 regions were amplified from genomic DNA by multiplex PCR using the deep immunoSEQ assay. Genomic DNA extracted from each cell subset was distributed evenly over all wells of several immunoSEQ 96-well plates, and each plate served as one replicate. For unsorted PBMC, approximately 300 ng of genomic DNA, equivalent to around 33,000 T cell genomes, went into each replicate PCR. Ten immunoSEQ deep assay plates were used to sequence the unsorted PBMC genomic DNA. Purified libraries were quantified with a Qubit 3.0 fluorometer, sized on a Bioanalyzer 2100, and re-quantified with the KAPA Library Quantification kit. Each immunoSEQ 96-well plate was sequenced on its own single-read 150-cycle Illumina NextSeq 550 flow cell. As for how the authors treated the data: Because only junctional sequences without quality scores were contained in the immunoSEQ output, filtering matching that applied to full-length reads could not be performed. Sequences were annotated with PyIR, a Python wrapper for IgBLAST v1.9, using IMGT germline references to assign V/J genes and CDR3. Any read was removed if the V/J assignment was weak (E-value above 1e-6), the CDR3 was missing, or the read contained stop codons, out-of-frame junctions, or ambiguous translated residues. A V3J clonotype was defined by an identical inferred V gene, J gene, and CDR3 amino acid sequence. To compute the percentage overlap between repertoires, the number of shared unique clonotypes was divided by the size of the smaller repertoire. Three approaches were used to assess repertoire richness: RTK rarefaction, the Chao1 estimator, and Recon v2.1 estimates of unobserved clonotypes. TCRdb stores this immuneACCESS table with in-frame sequences only. Part of the clones is absent; in the studies checked, under half of the shortfall reflects unresolved V genes, and no reason is known for the rest. V and J calls and clone size follow that table, whereas D and trimming were derived from the DNA. The sample profile shows under 600,000 clones; 75% to 80% of them were found once. Roughly an eighth of the sample goes to the ten largest clones.

V is pruned by 6 bases and J by 3 bases, leaving 1 base of the junction without a gene match. CDR1 and CDR2 (LNHDA, SQIVND) derive from the germline V gene (reference sequence). The CDR3 starts with the cysteine, ends with the phenylalanine, and has 14 residues. Left in the record is the CDR3 DNA by itself, 42 bases read in frame from the first base. The donors were healthy, HIV-negative adults with no recently reported acute infections or vaccinations. Only Caucasian adults living in Nashville, Tennessee, USA were represented among the donors. For unsorted samples, tens of millions of PBMCs were counted and genomic DNA was extracted with the QIAamp DNA Blood Mini kit. After blood collection by leukapheresis, PBMCs were isolated using Ficoll-Histopaque density gradient centrifugation and then cryopreserved in the vapor phase of liquid nitrogen.

Specimen: PBMCs. The chain is encoded by TRBV19 joined to TRBJ2-1; 11 bases in the middle match TRBD2. The clonotype comes from a woman aged 40 to 50 in good health. Some clones in this sample may be carry-over from other donors' samples. The encoded CDR3 is CASSGTSGYNEQFF. The nucleotide sequence reads as follows: TGTGCCAGTAGCGGGACTAGCGGCTACAATGAGCAGTTCTTC.